The 16 T cell receptor beta chains presented below share a single source sample, sequenced in a study of blood T cell repertoires in COVID-19. Libraries were prepared by immunoSEQ multiplex PCR; TCRdb keeps only in-frame clonotypes and omits some of them. The sample lists 130,000 to 150,000 clones, 84% occurring once. Sequencing used PBMCs or T cells enriched from blood (not recorded which). The source is a woman in her forties or fifties who had been exposed to COVID-19.

The V and J genes are TRBV6-2 or TRBV6-3 and TRBJ2-3, with TRBD1 identical over 7 bases. CDR1 and CDR2 (germline): MNHEY, SVGEGT. This CDR3 contains 14 residues. The V and J ends lost 6 bases and 1 base, in that order; junction bases with no gene match: 4. For the CDR3, the DNA is TGTGCCAGCAGCCGAGGACAGGGCACAGATACGCAGTATTTT. Its protein is CASSRGQGTDTQYF.

The table lists this clone with a few counts. The rearrangement joins TRBV3-1 (or the pseudogene TRBV3-2) to TRBJ1-1; D might be TRBD1 (6 bases). This CDR3 has 15 residues. Trimming shortened V by 1 base and J by 4 bases, and 13 bases separated the two germline ends. CDR1 is LGHDT and CDR2 is YNNKEL in the germline V gene (reference sequence). CDR3 amino acids: CASSQGTGISTEAFF. CDR3 sequence (DNA): TGTGCCAGCAGCCAAGGTACAGGGATAAGCACTGAAGCTTTCTTT.

The V and J genes are TRBV29-1 and TRBJ2-1; D perhaps matches TRBD2 (6 bases). CDR3 length: 16 residues. CDR1 and CDR2 from the germline V gene are SQVTM and ANQGSEA. The V gene lost 7 bases and the J gene lost 12 bases, with 31 bases spanning the gap. The CDR3 loop is CSGMSPGVSPGIMQFF. CDR3 DNA sequence: TGCAGCGGAATGAGTCCGGGAGTCTCCCCGGGTATAATGCAGTTCTTC.

Only a few counts were recorded for this clone. This rearrangement joins TRBV6-2 or TRBV6-3 to TRBJ1-1; tentative D call: TRBD1 (6 bases). Between the trimmed V and J ends, which lost 5 bases and 1 base, there was a span of 20 bases. The CDR3 spans 17 residues. From germline, CDR1 is MNHEY and CDR2 SVGEGT. The CDR3 sequence is CASSSRDTFFSNTEAFF. The DNA for the CDR3 is TGTGCCAGCAGTAGCCGGGACACCTTCTTCTCGAACACTGAAGCTTTCTTT.

The rearrangement joins TRBV5-1 to TRBJ2-3, with no clear D. There are 15 residues in the CDR3. The germline V and J ends were trimmed by 0 bases and 2 bases, with 10 bases remaining between them. Germline CDR1 is SGHRS and CDR2 is YFSETQ. For the CDR3, the DNA is TGCGCCAGCAGCTTGGCCAGGCCAGTCACAGATACGCAGTATTTT. Its protein is CASSLARPVTDTQYF.

This chain uses TRBV6-5 with TRBJ2-2; 9 nucleotides line up with TRBD2. The CDR3 is 15 amino acids. The germline V gene has CDR1 MNHEY and CDR2 SVGAGI. V trimming: 9 bases; J trimming: 8 bases; junction bases outside the gene matches: 13. The CDR3 spells CASRRSGGATGELFF. CDR3 bases: TGTGCCAGTCGGCGTAGCGGGGGAGCAACAGGGGAGCTGTTTTTT.

The chain uses TRBV9 and TRBJ2-3; weak D call: TRBD2 (5 bases). V was trimmed by 4 bases and J by 0 bases, leaving 12 bases between them. Germline CDR1 is SGDLS and CDR2 is YYNGEE. The CDR3 consists of 15 residues. This CDR3 reads CASSPEGASTDTQYF. CDR3 nucleotide sequence: TGTGCCAGCAGCCCAGAGGGTGCTAGCACAGATACGCAGTATTTT.

This rearrangement joins TRBV3-1 (or the pseudogene TRBV3-2) to TRBJ2-2, with D uncertain. Germline CDR1 reads LGHDT; CDR2 reads YNNKEL (reference sequence). The CDR3 runs 12 residues. V gave up 1 base and J gave up 9 bases, with 6 bases separating them. The CDR3 loop reads CASSQADRELFF. CDR3 sequence (DNA): TGTGCCAGCAGCCAAGCCGACAGGGAGCTGTTTTTT.

V and J are TRBV7-3 and TRBJ2-5; D might be TRBD1 (6 bases). The ends were cut back, 5 bases at V and 5 bases at J, with 12 bases in the middle. Per the germline V gene, CDR1 is SGHTA and CDR2 is FQGTGA. The CDR3 length is 13 residues. DNA of the CDR3: TGTGCCAGCAGCCGTACAGGGCAGGAGACCCAGTACTTC. It encodes CASSRTGQETQYF.

This sequence joins TRBV6-2 or TRBV6-3 and TRBJ1-5; D unresolved. The germline V gene encodes CDR1 MNHEY and CDR2 SVGEGT. The V gene lost 2 bases and the J gene lost 2 bases, with 13 bases spanning the gap. This CDR3 has 16 amino acids. The CDR3 loop reads CASSYGMAAGNQPQHF. The CDR3 DNA reads TGTGCCAGCAGTTACGGAATGGCAGCGGGCAATCAGCCCCAGCATTTT.

This clone was seen a single time. CDR3 protein: CASRISPLGPQHF. Here the CDR3 DNA reads TGTGCCAGCAGGATAAGCCCCCTAGGGCCCCAGCATTTT. The V and J genes are TRBV12-3 or TRBV12-4 and TRBJ1-5; D gene unclear. The CDR3 is 13 residues long. The germline V and J ends were trimmed by 6 bases and 9 bases, with 15 bases remaining between them.

The chain combines TRBV10-3 with TRBJ2-1; 11 bases align to TRBD1. The CDR3 runs 15 residues. Germline-derived CDR1 and CDR2 are ENHRY and SYGVKD. Trimming took 6 bases from V and 7 from J; bases not matched to a gene: 8. CDR3 DNA: TGTGCCATCAGGAGGGACCGGGACAGGGGGAATGAGCAGTTCTTC. Its protein product is CAIRRDRDRGNEQFF.

The chain links TRBV13 to TRBJ1-2; 7 bases align to TRBD1. The germline V gene has CDR1 PRHDT and CDR2 FYEKMQ (reference sequence). This CDR3 spans 14 amino acids. After removal of 6 bases from V and 2 bases from J, the junction contained 6 bases not matched to a gene. The CDR3 DNA follows: TGTGCCAGCAGAGACAGGGATATGAACTATGGCTACACCTTC. Protein product: CASRDRDMNYGYTF.

The chain carries TRBV30 and TRBJ1-3; TRBD1 is a possible D gene (5 bases). Germline values: CDR1 GTSNPN, CDR2 SVGIG (reference sequence). The CDR3 is made up of 14 amino acids. The V end lost 3 bases, the J end lost 2 bases, and 11 bases lay between the germline ends. CDR3: CAWSLGGAGNTIYF. Here the CDR3 DNA reads TGTGCCTGGAGCCTGGGGGGGGCTGGAAACACCATATATTTT.

This chain connects TRBV19 to TRBJ1-1, with D tentatively TRBD1 (6 bases). CDR3 length: 14 amino acids. V shed 1 base and J shed 7 bases, with 13 bases lying between them. The germline gives CDR1 LNHDA, CDR2 SQIVND (reference sequence). The CDR3 region has the DNA TGTGCCAGTAGTATAGTGCGGGGGCTCAATGAAGCTTTCTTT. Encoded protein: CASSIVRGLNEAFF.

The chain carries TRBV6-5 and TRBJ1-2, with a possible D match to TRBD1 (5 bases). From germline, CDR1 is MNHEY and CDR2 SVGAGI. This CDR3 spans 12 amino acids. Trimming took 7 bases from V and 4 from J, leaving 10 bases between them. This CDR3 is CASMGGGYGYTF. DNA of the CDR3: TGTGCCAGCATGGGGGGAGGCTATGGCTACACCTTC.